This T cell receptor beta chain was retrieved from a study of cytomegalovirus exposure and HLA in healthy donors. Study-level results: What TCR beta sequences reportedly achieved was accurate prediction of HLA-A and HLA-B alleles in most subjects. TCR beta V- and J-gene trimming was later associated with a missense DCLRE1C variant. Most TCRs appeared rarely, but some public TCRs recurred in many donors. The authors confirmed in vitro that a few CMV-associated chains were specific for CMV antigens.

PCR used 60 Vbeta primers and 13 Jbeta primers. The repertoire was sequenced with immunoSEQ multiplex PCR; TCRdb's copy has only in-frame clones and lacks some. The table shows about 120,000 clones, with just over 65% occurring only once. To note about this clone: Its antigen is unidentified.

Trimming shortened V by 8 bases and J by 4 bases, and 11 bases separated the two germline ends. The V gene's germline CDR1 is MNHNS and CDR2 SASEGT. The CDR3 contains 12 residues. The chain joins TRBV6-1 to TRBJ1-2; D gene uncertain. Sequences were obtained from PBMCs. This clonotype was sampled from a man younger than 30 in good health and CMV-seronegative. CDR3 in DNA: TGTGCCAGCCAGGCCAGCTTCTATGGCTACACCTTC. This codes for CASQASFYGYTF.